Presented here are 4 T cell receptor beta chains from one specimen sequenced in a study of T cell clones after liver transplantation. Sequencing was performed with immunoSEQ multiplex PCR; in TCRdb, only in-frame clones are kept and a portion is missing. The data hold some 70,000 clones, with 80% observed a single time. Here the sequenced sample was CD4+ T cells from blood, taken before liver transplant. The receptors derive from a human donor who received a liver transplant.

V and J are TRBV7-3 and TRBJ2-1, with 14 bases lining up with TRBD2. Germline V CDR1 and CDR2: SGHTA, FQGTGA. There are 18 residues in the CDR3. The V gene end was trimmed by 2 bases and the J gene end by 4 bases; junction bases not matched to a gene: 7. The CDR3 sequence: CASSLPRLAGGLYNEQFF. The DNA for the CDR3 is TGTGCCAGCAGCTTACCCCGACTAGCGGGAGGGTTATACAATGAGCAGTTCTTC.

The chain links TRBV7-9 to TRBJ1-3; D perhaps matches TRBD1 (5 bases). Trimming shortened V by 5 bases and J by 0 bases, and 14 bases separated the two germline ends. The CDR3 is made up of 16 amino acids. CDR1 is SEHNR and CDR2 is FQNEAQ in the germline V gene (reference sequence). In nucleotides, the CDR3 is TGTGCCAGCAGCGCCCGACAGTTTACCTCTGGAAACACCATATATTTT. It yields the protein CASSARQFTSGNTIYF.

This chain links TRBV28 with TRBJ2-3; TRBD2 agrees at 11 bases. CDR3 size: 15 residues. Germline CDR1 reads MDHEN; CDR2 reads SYDVKM. J was trimmed by 1 base and V by 8 bases; bases with no gene match: 5. CDR3 in amino acids: CASSTSGIGTDTQYF. The CDR3 DNA reads as TGTGCCAGCTCGACTAGCGGGATCGGCACAGATACGCAGTATTTT.

For the CDR3, the DNA is TGTGCCAGCAGCTTAGTGGGCAGGCCCTCTGGAAACACCATATATTTT. Protein: CASSLVGRPSGNTIYF. The V and J genes are TRBV11-2 and TRBJ1-3; no reliable D call. CDR3 size: 16 residues. Germline CDR1 is SGHAT and CDR2 is FQNNGV. Trimming took off 1 base at V and 0 bases at J, with 10 bases between the two ends.